The 18 T cell receptor beta chains below were found in one sample sequenced in a study of regulatory T cells in long-lasting Graves disease. Time point meaning: newly diagnosed GD, antithyroid drugs for less than 3 months. Researchers made the TCR library from RNA that was extracted from PBMCs. Building of the TCR beta libraries involved iRepertoire HTBI primers and Arm-PCR of CDR3 regions. In TCRdb, the multiplex PCR reads were re-called with MiXCR into one record per CDR3 protein. The sample lists about 450,000 distinct CDR3 sequences, 16% seen once, with around 11% in the top ten. These same records also appear under a second study, on T cells in Graves' hyperthyroidism and ophthalmopathy.

Sequencing used peripheral blood mononuclear cells (PBMCs), obtained at new diagnosis, from a patient treated with antithyroid drugs. The receptor source for this set is a woman in her twenties or thirties with Graves disease.

This clonotype has more than one count but fewer than ten. The rearrangement uses TRBV28 and TRBJ1-6; perhaps TRBD1 as D (6 bases). Trimming left V 11 bases short and J 12 bases short, with 20 bases between. CDR1 MDHEN and CDR2 SYDVKM come from the germline V gene. CDR3 size: 13 residues. CDR3 bases: TGTGCCCACCGGGGGGCGGCGGGGGGACCCCTCCACTTT. Protein sequence: CAHRGAAGGPLHF.

This clonotype was found many times. This chain links TRBV18 with TRBJ1-3, with a weak D call TRBD1 (6 bases). The CDR3 runs 15 residues. Per germline, CDR1 KGHSH and CDR2 LQKENI. V dropped 0 bases and J dropped 2 bases, with 8 bases sitting between them. CDR3 nucleotide sequence: TGTGCCAGCTCACCACCGGCAGGGGCTGGAAACACCATATATTTT. It encodes CASSPPAGAGNTIYF.

This clonotype was counted between two and nine times. The chain joins TRBV29-1 to TRBJ2-3; 9 bases are shared with TRBD2. The V gene's germline CDR1 is SQVTM and CDR2 ANQGSEA. With 4 bases clipped from V and 4 bases from J, the junction kept 15 bases outside the gene matches. The CDR3 is 17 amino acids. The CDR3 loop reads CSVVGPSGNEGADTQYF. DNA of the CDR3: TGCAGCGTTGTGGGTCCTAGCGGGAATGAAGGGGCAGATACGCAGTATTTT.

The table lists this clonotype with a few counts. V is TRBV12-3 or TRBV12-4 and J is TRBJ2-2; TRBD2 agrees at 9 bases. The CDR3 is 16 amino acids. V lost 3 bases and J lost 7; bases outside the gene matches: 9. This chain's CDR3 is CASSLSSGSGGGELFF. The DNA for the CDR3 is TGTGCCAGCAGTTTGAGTAGCGGGAGTGGTGGCGGGGAGCTGTTTTTT.

The chain links TRBV6-1 to TRBJ2-7, with D possibly TRBD1 on 5 matching bases. In germline, CDR1 is MNHNS, CDR2 SASEGT. The CDR3 has 13 residues. Trimming removed 10 bases from V and 9 bases from J, with 22 bases in between. CDR3 nucleotide sequence: TGTGCCACCCTGGATGGGATACGAACAGGGCAGTACTTC. Its translation: CATLDGIRTGQYF.

The V gene is TRBV27, the J gene TRBJ1-1; possibly TRBD1 for D (5 bases). CDR1 MNHEY and CDR2 SMNVEV come from the germline V gene (reference sequence). V shed 9 bases and J shed 4 bases, with 18 bases lying between them. The CDR3 totals 14 residues. Here the CDR3 DNA reads TGTGCCAGTAGTGGTGGGGGGGTTGGCACTGAAGCTTTCTTT. Translation: CASSGGGVGTEAFF.

The V call is TRBV11-1, the J call TRBJ1-4; possibly TRBD1 for D (6 bases). The CDR3 has 15 residues. The ends were cut back, 5 bases at V and 5 bases at J, with 15 bases in the middle. Germline V CDR1 and CDR2: SGHAT, FQDESV (reference sequence). The CDR3 protein is CASSDSYRDNEKLFF. CDR3 nucleotides: TGTGCCAGCAGCGATTCGTACAGGGACAATGAAAAACTGTTTTTT.

The chain has TRBV18 and TRBJ2-3, with D maybe TRBD2 (5 bases). Germline-derived CDR1 and CDR2 are KGHSH and LQKENI. The V gene lost 6 bases and the J gene lost 1 base, with 23 bases spanning the gap. This CDR3 spans 18 amino acids. CDR3 coding DNA: TGTGCCAGCTCCCCAGAAGAGGGAGAGCAAGTGGGCACAGATACGCAGTATTTT. It yields the protein CASSPEEGEQVGTDTQYF.

The chain employs TRBV7-2 and TRBJ1-4; perhaps TRBD1 as D (5 bases). There are 13 residues in the CDR3. Trimming cost V 6 bases and J 13 bases, with 18 bases left between them. The germline V gene has CDR1 SGHTA and CDR2 FQGNSA. CDR3 coding DNA: TGTGCCAGCAGTTTAATTGAGGAGGGGACACTGTTTTTT. This encodes CASSLIEEGTLFF.

This clonotype was counted a few times. The chain employs TRBV7-9 and TRBJ1-3; 8 bases line up with TRBD1. The V gene's germline CDR1 is SEHNR and CDR2 FQNEAQ (reference sequence). The V and J ends lost 4 bases and 0 bases, in that order; junction bases with no gene match: 20. There are 21 residues in the CDR3. The CDR3 protein is CASSSRRQPSGTGGSGNTIYF. The DNA for the CDR3 is TGTGCCAGCAGCTCCCGACGCCAACCCTCCGGGACAGGTGGCTCTGGAAACACCATATATTTT.

This clonotype was counted at least ten times. The V call is TRBV27, the J call TRBJ2-2; TRBD1 matches 8 bases. J gave up 6 bases and V 2 bases, and 5 bases lay outside the gene matches. This CDR3 is 15 amino acids long. Germline CDR1 MNHEY, CDR2 SMNVEV (reference sequence). In nucleotides, the CDR3 is TGTGCCAGCAGTTTAGGACAGGGTTATCCCGGGGAGCTGTTTTTT. Its protein is CASSLGQGYPGELFF.

This clonotype showed up just a few times. The CDR3 nucleotides are TGCAGTGCTTTAATTCGGGAAAAACTGTTTTTT. Its protein is CSALIREKLFF. The gene calls are TRBV20-1 and TRBJ1-4, with D hard to call. Germline V lookup: CDR1 DFQATT, CDR2 SNEGSKA (reference sequence). V shed 5 bases and J shed 8 bases, with 9 bases lying between them. The CDR3 spans 11 residues.

This clonotype was detected many times. The chain combines TRBV20-1 with TRBJ2-5; D is unresolved. With 5 bases removed from V and 3 bases from J, the gap between germline ends came to 13 bases. Germline V lookup: CDR1 DFQATT, CDR2 SNEGSKA (reference sequence). The CDR3 has 13 residues. CDR3 in DNA: TGCAGTGCTCGACTCCGGGCGAAAGAGACCCAGTACTTC. Its protein is CSARLRAKETQYF.

In its sample, this clonotype was seen many times. The V gene is TRBV3-1, the J gene TRBJ2-7, with 7 bases matching TRBD1. V was clipped by 1 base and J by 2 bases; unmatched bases: 2. This CDR3 region has 14 residues. Per the germline V gene, CDR1 is LGHDT and CDR2 is YNNKEL (reference sequence). CDR3 sequence (DNA): TGTGCCAGCAGCCAAGGGACAGGTGCCTACGAGCAGTACTTC. Its translation: CASSQGTGAYEQYF.

At least ten counts were recorded for this clonotype. The CDR3 loop reads CASTDEGRGTDTQYF. CDR3 nucleotides: TGTGCCAGCACCGATGAGGGGAGAGGGACAGATACGCAGTATTTT. The J gene is TRBJ2-3, the V gene TRBV28; D possibly uses TRBD1 or TRBD2 (5 bases each). The CDR3 sequence is 15 residues long. Germline loops: CDR1 MDHEN, CDR2 SYDVKM. Trimming left V 7 bases short and J 3 bases short, with 17 bases between.

In this sample, this clonotype turned up many times. The chain uses TRBV7-6 and TRBJ1-5; D is perhaps TRBD1 (5 bases). Germline loops: CDR1 SGHVS, CDR2 FNYEAQ. The CDR3 spans 16 residues. Trimming shortened V by 5 bases and J by 5 bases, and 19 bases separated the two germline ends. The CDR3 nucleotides read TGTGCCAGCAGCGATTCGCGGGGCAGAGCCGATCAGCCCCAGCATTTT. Its protein is CASSDSRGRADQPQHF. Full variable domain (remainder filled in from reference TRBV7-6 and TRBJ1-5): GAGVSQSPRYKVTKRGQDVALRCDPISGHVSLYWYRQALGQGPEFLTYFNYEAQQDKSGLPNDRFSAERPEGSISTLTIQRTEQRDSAMYRCASSDSRGRADQPQHFGDGTRLSIL.

This clonotype was detected ten times or more. The chain joins TRBV3-1 to TRBJ1-1; no clear D. The germline V gene encodes CDR1 LGHDT and CDR2 YNNKEL (reference sequence). Trimming removed 7 bases from V and 0 bases from J, with 18 bases in between. The CDR3 runs to 16 residues. CDR3 in amino acids: CASNLASGNLNTEAFF. Written as DNA, the CDR3 is TGTGCCAGCAACCTTGCCTCAGGTAATTTGAACACTGAAGCTTTCTTT.

As to this clonotype: A far larger clone is only one base removed, so a read error is likely. The genes are TRBV20-1 and TRBJ2-1; D is possibly TRBD2 (5 bases). This CDR3 has 15 amino acids. CDR1 is DFQATT, CDR2 SNEGSKA, per germline (reference sequence). V lost 6 bases and J lost 10, with 25 bases in between. The CDR3 bases are TGCAGTGCCCCTCGAGAGGGAGTCTCTTACTACGAGCAGTTCTTC. The encoded protein is CSAPREGVSYYEQFF.